The clone carrying this T cell receptor (beta chain) was counted between two and nine times. The antigen is undetermined. This CDR3 has 12 amino acids. With 6 bases removed from V and 6 bases from J, the gap between germline ends came to 9 bases. The germline gives CDR1 ENHRY, CDR2 SYGVKD. These data originate in a study of CD8+ T cells in alopecia areata. The treatment was: oral pan-JAK inhibitor, 5-10 mg twice daily. Alopecia areata patients provided lesional scalp punch biopsies and peripheral blood, both collected for the study. As the sequencing template, cDNA was produced by extracting RNA and reverse transcribing it. Profiling relied on immunoSEQ multiplex PCR, and the TCRdb table lists in-frame clones only, not all of them. The sample has approximately 200,000 clones, less than 45% seen once. Broader study findings: Among patients, TCR sharing was less clear than in mice, a difference possibly due in part to HLA diversity in the patient population. With tofacitinib ongoing, many expanded lesional clones persisted in both scalp and blood. Scalp samples also contribute reads from the resident alphabeta T cells found in normal skin.

This chain connects TRBV10-3 to TRBJ1-5, with D possibly matching TRBD1 (6 bases). The TCR sequence derives from a human donor with alopecia areata. Sequenced material: CD4+ T cells sorted from blood, taken at approximately week 36, from a patient treated with tofacitinib. Here the CDR3 DNA reads TGTGCCATCAGCCCAGGGGCTCAGCCCCAGCATTTT. The encoded protein is CAISPGAQPQHF.